The 2 T cell receptor beta chains listed next were all sequenced from one sample in a study of cytomegalovirus exposure and HLA in healthy donors. The primer mix had 60 Vbeta and 13 Jbeta primers. The method was immunoSEQ multiplex PCR; TCRdb's version includes in-frame clones alone and lacks a portion of them. The data hold more than 150,000 clones, with 60% to 80% observed a single time. Source material: PBMCs. The receptor set was obtained from a woman between 40 and 50 years old in good health and CMV-seropositive.

V is TRBV6-5 and J is TRBJ2-7; the D is unclear. This CDR3 has 11 amino acids. CDR1 is MNHEY and CDR2 is SVGAGI in the germline V gene. V was cut by 6 bases and J by 6 bases, with 9 bases left in between. The CDR3 is CASSLGGEQYF. CDR3 nucleotides: TGTGCCAGCAGCCTCGGTGGCGAGCAGTACTTC.

CDR3: CASSSLAGLAQAGELFF. Written as DNA, the CDR3 is TGTGCCAGCAGCTCCTTAGCGGGACTAGCTCAGGCCGGGGAGCTGTTTTTT. The rearrangement joins TRBV7-6 to TRBJ2-2; 9 bases align to TRBD2. V gave up 4 bases and J gave up 6 bases; unmatched junction bases: 12. Germline V gene sequence: CDR1 SGHVS, CDR2 FNYEAQ. CDR3 length equals 17 residues.